The sequence of this TCR beta chain was determined in a study of cytomegalovirus exposure and HLA in healthy donors. Primers for the PCR totalled 60 Vbeta and 13 Jbeta. This table comes from immunoSEQ multiplex PCR, and its TCRdb copy is limited to in-frame clones, with some not included. The sample has roughly 300,000 clones, 75% to 90% seen once; the top ten hold 3.5% to 4%. This CDR3 contains 13 residues. Germline V gene sequence: CDR1 MDHEN, CDR2 SYDVKM. The trim removed 5 bases at V and 11 bases at J, leaving 11 bases unmatched. The TCR sequence derives from a man aged 35 to 55 in good health and CMV-seropositive. This chain uses TRBV28 with TRBJ1-1, with TRBD1 matching 7 bases. What was sequenced was PBMCs. CDR3 amino acids: CASSTPDRVGAFF. The CDR3 nucleotides read TGTGCCAGCAGTACCCCTGACAGGGTCGGCGCTTTCTTT.